The 5 T cell receptor beta chains below come from one sample, sequenced in a study of siplizumab effects on memory and regulatory T cells. The data were produced by immunoSEQ multiplex PCR, yet TCRdb's version contains in-frame clones alone and is incomplete. Of about 50,000 clones in the sample, 95% to 98% were seen once. Sequencing was carried out using naive CD8+ T cells sorted from blood. These receptors originate from a human donor in good health.

The rearrangement uses TRBV9 and TRBJ2-2; no clear D gene. The ends were cut back, 2 bases at V and 2 bases at J, with 1 base in the middle. The length of the CDR3 is 12 residues. Germline loops: CDR1 SGDLS, CDR2 YYNGEE. CDR3 sequence reads: CASSVNTGELFF. The CDR3, as DNA: TGTGCCAGCAGCGTCAACACCGGGGAGCTGTTTTTT.

The chain joins TRBV6-1 to TRBJ2-5; TRBD2 matches 9 bases. The V and J ends lost 2 bases and 11 bases, in that order; junction bases with no gene match: 12. Germline V CDR1 and CDR2: MNHNS, SASEGT. The CDR3 runs 15 residues. CDR3 DNA sequence: TGTGCCAGCAGTGAATCGGCTAGCGGGATGGGAGAGCAGTACTTC. It specifies CASSESASGMGEQYF.

The chain recombines TRBV5-1 with TRBJ1-1, with D uncertain. Trimming left V 4 bases short and J 3 bases short, with 7 bases between. CDR1 and CDR2 from the germline V gene are SGHRS and YFSETQ. CDR3 size: 12 residues. The CDR3 protein is CASSTGDTEAFF. CDR3 DNA sequence: TGCGCCAGCAGCACGGGAGACACTGAAGCTTTCTTT.

This clone was picked up one time. This chain links TRBV4-1 with TRBJ1-2; maybe TRBD1 (6 bases). Germline-derived CDR1 and CDR2 are MGHRA and YSYEKL. The CDR3 has 13 amino acids. Deletions cut 3 bases from V and 4 bases from J, with 9 bases between. In nucleotides, the CDR3 is TGCGCCAGCAGCCACGGGACAAGCTATGGCTACACCTTC. It yields the protein CASSHGTSYGYTF.

This rearrangement joins TRBV19 to TRBJ2-1; 8 bases line up with TRBD1. Trimming took 2 bases from V and 7 from J; bases not matched to a gene: 4. Germline CDR1 reads LNHDA; CDR2 reads SQIVND (reference sequence). The CDR3 loop spans 14 amino acids. The CDR3 loop is CASSITRTGNEQFF. The CDR3 coding sequence is TGTGCCAGTAGTATAACCCGGACAGGGAATGAGCAGTTCTTC.